The 22 T cell receptor beta chains listed next were all sequenced from one sample in a study of T cells in Graves' hyperthyroidism and ophthalmopathy. The investigators amplified TCR beta CDR3 regions from RNA transcripts. A first-round RT-PCR of the TCR CDR3 used the HTBI primer set. TCRdb analysed the multiplex PCR reads with MiXCR anew, one entry per CDR3 protein. The data show 550,000 to 650,000 distinct CDR3 sequences, about 15% seen once. Source material: blood. Receptors originate from a woman aged 40-49 years with Graves' hyperthyroidism.

This clonotype was picked up many times. This rearrangement joins TRBV2 to TRBJ2-2; possible D gene TRBD1, 6 bases. The V gene lost 6 bases and the J gene lost 3 bases, with 8 bases spanning the gap. CDR3 length: 13 residues. Germline V lookup: CDR1 SNHLY, CDR2 FYNNEI. The CDR3 bases are TGTGCCAGCAGCGGACAGCACACCGGGGAGCTGTTTTTT. Translated, it gives CASSGQHTGELFF.

The table lists this clonotype with many counts. The rearrangement uses TRBV7-2 and TRBJ1-1, with D unresolved. V was cut by 1 base and J by 0 bases, with 6 bases left in between. Germline loops: CDR1 SGHTA, CDR2 FQGNSA. The CDR3 is 14 amino acids. The CDR3 region has the DNA TGTGCCAGCAGCTTAGTTACATTGAACACTGAAGCTTTCTTT. It is translated as CASSLVTLNTEAFF.

This clonotype was detected ten times or more. The chain carries TRBV7-8 and TRBJ2-2; D not resolved. V lost 4 bases, J lost 6 bases, and 18 bases lay in between. CDR3 length: 16 residues. The germline gives CDR1 SGHVS, CDR2 FQNEAQ. CDR3 residues: CASSSAHWGTPGELFF. The CDR3 nucleotides are TGTGCCAGCAGCTCCGCGCACTGGGGAACCCCCGGGGAGCTGTTTTTT.

V and J are TRBV20-1 and TRBJ2-3; D perhaps matches TRBD2 (5 bases). CDR1 DFQATT and CDR2 SNEGSKA come from the germline V gene (reference sequence). V dropped 6 bases and J dropped 6 bases, with 16 bases sitting between them. This CDR3 has 13 amino acids. CDR3 sequence reads: CSARGAGTDTQYF. As DNA, the CDR3 is TGCAGTGCCCGGGGAGCCGGAACGGATACGCAGTATTTT.

This clonotype has ten or more counts. V usage is TRBV20-1 and J usage is TRBJ2-7; possibly TRBD2 for D (5 bases). V was pared by 1 base and J by 2 bases, with 15 bases between. Germline V CDR1 and CDR2: DFQATT, SNEGSKA (reference sequence). The CDR3 has 15 amino acids. CDR3 residues: CSARATFLSAYEQYF. The CDR3 DNA reads TGCAGTGCTAGAGCTACGTTTCTTAGCGCCTACGAGCAGTACTTC.

The chain recombines TRBV30 with TRBJ2-2, with 9 nucleotides matching TRBD2. V lost 5 bases and J lost 4; bases outside the gene matches: 14. The CDR3 length is 17 residues. Germline CDR1 is GTSNPN and CDR2 is SVGIG (reference sequence). CDR3 sequence (DNA): TGTGCCTGGGGTACTCCTTTTAGCGGGAGTGTCACCGGGGAGCTGTTTTTT. It encodes CAWGTPFSGSVTGELFF.

This clonotype has only a few counts. J is TRBJ1-1 and V is TRBV15; D call uncertain. Germline lookup yields CDR1 LNHNV and CDR2 YYDKDF (reference sequence). This CDR3 comprises 15 residues. V shed 0 bases and J shed 4 bases, with 12 bases lying between them. CDR3 in DNA: TGTGCCACCAGCAGAGATCCGGGTTTAGGCACTGAAGCTTTCTTT. It is translated as CATSRDPGLGTEAFF.

This clonotype was seen ten or more times. The chain links TRBV2 to TRBJ2-5, with D perhaps matching TRBD1 (6 bases). V was trimmed by 6 bases and J by 7 bases, leaving 12 bases between them. From germline, CDR1 is SNHLY and CDR2 FYNNEI. The CDR3 extends over 12 amino acids. CDR3 region: CASRQGGSTQYF. CDR3 coding DNA: TGTGCCAGCAGACAGGGCGGTTCGACCCAGTACTTC. The entire variable domain, with the rest obtained from reference TRBV2 and TRBJ2-5, is as follows: EPEVTQTPSHQVTQMGQEVILRCVPISNHLYFYWYRQILGQKVEFLVSFYNNEISEKSEIFDDQFSVERPDGSNFTLKIRSTKLEDSAMYFCASRQGGSTQYFGPGTRLLVL.

This clonotype was seen repeatedly, ten times or more. The CDR3 DNA sequence: TGTGCCAGCAGCCAAGGAGGGACAGTGGGCACCGGGGAGCTGTTTTTT. It specifies CASSQGGTVGTGELFF. The rearrangement uses TRBV3-1 and TRBJ2-2; TRBD1 matches 7 bases. V lost 1 base, J lost 4 bases, and 6 bases stayed unmatched. The CDR3 sequence is 16 residues long. Per the germline V gene, CDR1 is LGHDT and CDR2 is YNNKEL (reference sequence).

This clonotype was counted many times. The chain carries TRBV3-1 and TRBJ2-7; D assignment may be TRBD1 or TRBD2 (5 bases each). V shed 5 bases and J shed 0 bases, with 14 bases lying between them. The CDR3 runs 15 residues. Germline CDR1 and CDR2: LGHDT and YNNKEL (reference sequence). The CDR3 DNA is TGTGCCAGCAGCAAGGGTAGCGACAGCTCCTACGAGCAGTACTTC. Its protein product is CASSKGSDSSYEQYF.

The chain recombines TRBV9 with TRBJ2-1; TRBD1 matches at 7 bases. There are 14 residues in the CDR3. V lost 4 bases to trimming and J lost 5 bases; unmatched junction nucleotides: 6. Germline loops: CDR1 SGDLS, CDR2 YYNGEE. This CDR3 reads CASSRTGQNNEQFF. Here the CDR3 DNA reads TGTGCCAGCAGCAGAACGGGACAGAACAATGAGCAGTTCTTC.

In this sample, this clonotype turned up a few times. The rearrangement joins TRBV12-5 to TRBJ2-3; 8 bases align to TRBD1. After removal of 1 base from V and 3 bases from J, the junction contained 9 bases not matched to a gene. Germline V CDR1 and CDR2: LGHNT, FRNRAP. The length of the CDR3 is 17 residues. The CDR3 coding sequence is TGTGCTAGTGGTTTGGGGATTAGAGACAGGGGTACAGATACGCAGTATTTT. It codes for CASGLGIRDRGTDTQYF.

The DNA for the CDR3 is TGTGCCATCAGTGAGTCCGGCGGGAACGGCGAGACCCAGTACTTC. Its translation is CAISESGGNGETQYF. The chain links TRBV10-3 to TRBJ2-5, with a possible D match to TRBD2 (6 bases). This CDR3 spans 15 amino acids. Germline-derived CDR1 and CDR2 are ENHRY and SYGVKD. Trimming stripped 0 bases from V and 5 bases from J, with 13 bases between.

Ten or more counts support this clonotype. The chain is built from TRBV28 and TRBJ2-7; maybe TRBD2 (6 bases). V lost 7 bases to trimming and J lost 4 bases, with 11 bases between them. CDR3 length: 12 residues. Germline loops: CDR1 MDHEN, CDR2 SYDVKM. CDR3 residues: CASTRRGYEQYF. As DNA, the CDR3 is TGTGCCAGCACTCGGAGGGGTTACGAGCAGTACTTC.

This clonotype has at least ten counts. This chain links TRBV28 with TRBJ2-7; 7 bases fit TRBD2. CDR3 size: 15 residues. V was pared by 3 bases and J by 3 bases, with 8 bases of the junction left unmatched. Germline lookup yields CDR1 MDHEN and CDR2 SYDVKM. In DNA, the CDR3 is TGTGCCAGCAGTTTTGTCTTGGGAGGGTACTACGAGCAGTACTTC. Its protein product is CASSFVLGGYYEQYF.

This clonotype was recorded at least ten times. The V gene is TRBV2, the J gene TRBJ2-3; no clear D gene. V was cut by 0 bases and J by 4 bases, with 14 bases left in between. The CDR3 spans 16 residues. Germline values: CDR1 SNHLY, CDR2 FYNNEI. In DNA, the CDR3 is TGTGCCAGCAGTGAAGCGCCTTTTAGAAAGTCAGATACGCAGTATTTT. This gives the protein CASSEAPFRKSDTQYF.

At least ten counts were recorded for this clonotype. The chain recombines TRBV2 with TRBJ2-2; 9 positions match TRBD1. Germline V lookup: CDR1 SNHLY, CDR2 FYNNEI. Trimming took 6 bases from V and 3 from J; bases not matched to a gene: 11. There are 17 residues in the CDR3. In nucleotides, the CDR3 is TGTGCCAGCAGGTTTATCCGGGACAGGGAGGACACCGGGGAGCTGTTTTTT. It yields the protein CASRFIRDREDTGELFF.

This clonotype came up a few times. The genes are TRBV5-4 and TRBJ2-5; 10 bases match TRBD2. Trimming removed 0 bases from V and 2 bases from J; junction bases left unmatched: 10. The CDR3 runs to 18 residues. CDR1 SGHNT and CDR2 YYREEE come from the germline V gene (reference sequence). In DNA, the CDR3 is TGTGCCAGCAGCTTGGGACTAGCGGGCACAAGAGGGCAAGAGACCCAGTACTTC. This encodes CASSLGLAGTRGQETQYF.

The CDR3 nucleotides read TGCAGCGTTGAAACACCGCCTATCCTCGAGCAGTACTTC. Translating it yields CSVETPPILEQYF. V usage is TRBV29-1 and J usage is TRBJ2-7; no firm D call. Germline CDR1 SQVTM, CDR2 ANQGSEA. V lost 2 bases and J lost 6, with 14 bases in between. The CDR3 loop spans 13 amino acids.

This clonotype came up a few times. The rearrangement uses TRBV18 and TRBJ2-1; D is perhaps TRBD1 (6 bases). Trimming pared 3 bases from V and 7 bases from J, leaving 16 bases between. Germline V gene lookup returns CDR1 KGHSH and CDR2 LQKENI. This CDR3 is 15 amino acids long. Here the CDR3 reads CASSPTGGGINEQFF. CDR3 bases: TGTGCCAGCTCACCGACAGGCGGTGGCATTAATGAGCAGTTCTTC.

This clonotype was detected a few times. The V call is TRBV6-2 or TRBV6-3, the J call TRBJ2-7; possible D gene TRBD1, 5 bases. The CDR3 is 14 residues long. V lost 7 bases, J lost 2 bases, and 15 bases lay in between. In germline, CDR1 is MNHEY, CDR2 SVGEGT. The CDR3 spells CASTQRGHAYEQYF. CDR3 coding DNA: TGTGCCAGCACCCAACGAGGACACGCCTACGAGCAGTACTTC.

Note on this clonotype: Being one base from a much bigger clone, this may be a read error. The gene calls are TRBV7-2 and TRBJ2-2, with D unresolved. CDR1 SGHTA and CDR2 FQGNSA come from the germline V gene. V shed 0 bases and J shed 10 bases, with 12 bases lying between them. CDR3 length: 14 residues. The CDR3 loop is CASSLADALPELFF. In DNA form, the CDR3 reads TGTGCCAGCAGCTTAGCCGATGCACTCCCGGAGCTGTTTTTT.